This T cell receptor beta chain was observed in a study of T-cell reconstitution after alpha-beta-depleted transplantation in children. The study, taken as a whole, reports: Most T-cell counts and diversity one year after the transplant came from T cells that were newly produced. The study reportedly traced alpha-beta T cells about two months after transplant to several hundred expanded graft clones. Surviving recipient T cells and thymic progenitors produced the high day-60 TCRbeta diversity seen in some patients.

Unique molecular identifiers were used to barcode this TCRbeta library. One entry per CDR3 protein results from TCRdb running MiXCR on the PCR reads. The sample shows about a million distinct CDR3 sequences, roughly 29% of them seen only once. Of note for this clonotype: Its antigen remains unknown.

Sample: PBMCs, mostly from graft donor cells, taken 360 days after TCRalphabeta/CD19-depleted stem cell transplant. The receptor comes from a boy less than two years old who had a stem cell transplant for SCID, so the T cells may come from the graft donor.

The CDR3 DNA sequence: TGTGCCAGCAGCTTAGTTGCAGGGGTGAACTACGAGCAGTACTTC. Translation gives CASSLVAGVNYEQYF. The chain uses TRBV11-2 and TRBJ2-7; D may be TRBD1 (6 bases). Trimming pared 1 base from V and 3 bases from J, leaving 13 bases between. Germline lookup yields CDR1 SGHAT and CDR2 FQNNGV. The length of the CDR3 is 15 residues.